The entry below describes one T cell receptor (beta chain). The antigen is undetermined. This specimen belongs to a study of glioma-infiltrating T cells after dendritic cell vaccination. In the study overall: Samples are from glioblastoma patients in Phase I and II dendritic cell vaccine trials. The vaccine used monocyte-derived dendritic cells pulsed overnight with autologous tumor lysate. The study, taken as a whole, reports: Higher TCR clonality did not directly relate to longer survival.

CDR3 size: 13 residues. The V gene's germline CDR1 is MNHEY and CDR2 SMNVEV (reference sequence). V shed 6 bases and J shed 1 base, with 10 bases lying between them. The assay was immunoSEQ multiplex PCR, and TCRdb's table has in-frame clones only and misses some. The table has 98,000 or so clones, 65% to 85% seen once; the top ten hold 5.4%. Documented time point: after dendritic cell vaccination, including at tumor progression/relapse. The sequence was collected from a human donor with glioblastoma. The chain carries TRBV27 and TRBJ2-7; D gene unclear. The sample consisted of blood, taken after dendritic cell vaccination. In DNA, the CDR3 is TGTGCCAGCAGGAAGAGCTTGTCCTACGAGCAGTACTTC. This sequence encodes CASRKSLSYEQYF.